The text below deals with one T cell receptor beta chain. Original processing methods: Reference gene primer amplification gave estimated nucleated cell counts. Using immunoSEQ multiplex PCR, the repertoire was profiled, and TCRdb retains in-frame clones only, with some absent. That table furnishes V, J and clone size, whereas the DNA furnished D and trimming. Of 200,000 to 250,000 clones detected, roughly 85% appear once; the ten largest clones hold 2% to 3%. The Seattle patients joined while their infection was active and were tracked longitudinally afterward. This entry comes from a study of blood T cell repertoires in COVID-19. Study information: Specimens from acute and convalescent COVID-19 originated in the United States, Italy and Spain. From T cells, B-cell-depleted T cells, or PBMCs came the material, which was cDNA or gDNA.

This CDR3 is built from 16 residues. V lost 8 bases and J 7 bases, leaving 23 bases between the germline ends. CDR1 and CDR2 (germline): MNHEY, SMNVEV (reference sequence). The source is a woman in her 70s with COVID-19, enrolled during active disease. The V call is TRBV27, the J call TRBJ1-4, with TRBD1 as a possible D gene (6 bases). The sequenced sample was peripheral blood. In DNA form, the CDR3 reads TGTGCCAGCTCTCCATTGAGTCTGGGCAGGGGTGAAAAACTGTTTTTT. This codes for CASSPLSLGRGEKLFF.